The 25 T cell receptor beta chains below were found in one sample sequenced in a study of shared clonotypes between healthy human individuals. TCRdb keeps only in-frame clones here, not all; method: immunoSEQ multiplex PCR. The sample consists of roughly 500,000 clones, 60% to 85% of them appearing once. The sequenced sample was PBMCs. The receptors derive from a woman aged 40 to 50 in good health. Some clones in this sample may be carry-over from other donors' samples.

This clone was seen only once. The chain recombines TRBV18 with TRBJ2-3, with TRBD2 matching 14 bases. With V trimmed by 5 bases and J by 4 bases, 2 bases remained unmatched. The CDR3 consists of 15 residues. Germline CDR1 reads KGHSH; CDR2 reads LQKENI. In nucleotides, the CDR3 is TGTGCCAGCTCAAAGACTAGCGGGAGGGCAGATACGCAGTATTTT. Amino acids: CASSKTSGRADTQYF.

This chain uses TRBV15 with TRBJ1-2; tentatively, D is TRBD1 (6 bases). The CDR3 covers 15 residues. The germline V gene has CDR1 LNHNV and CDR2 YYDKDF (reference sequence). Trimming cost V 0 bases and J 4 bases, with 12 bases left between them. The CDR3 DNA reads as TGTGCCACCAGCAGAGATCTCGGACAGCCCTATGGCTACACCTTC. The encoded protein is CATSRDLGQPYGYTF.

This chain joins TRBV5-6 and TRBJ2-7, with D perhaps TRBD2 (6 bases). CDR3 length: 16 residues. The ends were cut back, 1 base at V and 3 bases at J, with 17 bases in the middle. Germline V gives CDR1 SGHDT, CDR2 YYEEEE. CDR3 DNA sequence: TGTGCCAGCAGCTTGAATGGTGGGGACTTAAGCTACGAGCAGTACTTC. It encodes CASSLNGGDLSYEQYF. The whole variable domain, filled in from reference TRBV5-6 and TRBJ2-7, reads DAGVTQSPTHLIKTRGQQVTLRCSPKSGHDTVSWYQQALGQGPQFIFQYYEEEERQRGNFPDRFSGHQFPNYSSELNVNALLLGDSALYLCASSLNGGDLSYEQYFGPGTRLTVT.

The chain has TRBV28 and TRBJ2-7; no firm D call. Trimming removed 5 bases at V and 2 bases at J, with 10 bases between. Germline lookup yields CDR1 MDHEN and CDR2 SYDVKM. The CDR3 length is 13 residues. CDR3 DNA sequence: TGTGCCAGCAGTAAACCAGACACCTACGAGCAGTACTTC. Protein product: CASSKPDTYEQYF.

In the case of this clone: The sample carries other DNA sequences with the same CDR3. This chain's CDR3 is CASSGAYEQYF. CDR3 sequence (DNA): TGTGCCAGCTCTGGGGCCTACGAGCAGTACTTC. The rearrangement joins TRBV6-1 to TRBJ2-7; D is unclear. The CDR3 totals 11 residues. Trimming took 8 bases from V and 2 from J, leaving 7 bases between them. The germline gives CDR1 MNHNS, CDR2 SASEGT.

Turning to this clone: The same CDR3 also results from other DNA sequences found in this sample. This chain links TRBV6-6 with TRBJ2-5; D gene uncertain. Germline CDR1 MNHNY, CDR2 SVGAGI (reference sequence). The CDR3 runs 12 residues. V lost 2 bases and J lost 5, with 6 bases in between. CDR3 in DNA: TGTGCCAGCAGTTACCCCAGGGAGACCCAGTACTTC. This encodes CASSYPRETQYF.

This clone has just one count. The chain employs TRBV6-5 and TRBJ1-6; TRBD1 aligns across 7 bases. From germline, CDR1 is MNHEY and CDR2 SVGAGI. The CDR3 is 14 residues long. V was pared by 4 bases and J by 9 bases, with 6 bases of the junction left unmatched. CDR3 amino acids: CASSWRQGVSPLHF. CDR3 bases: TGTGCCAGCAGTTGGCGACAGGGTGTTTCACCCCTCCACTTT.

V gene TRBV7-9 combines with J gene TRBJ2-7; D tentatively fits TRBD1 or TRBD2 (6 bases each). Germline CDR1 reads SEHNR; CDR2 reads FQNEAQ (reference sequence). This CDR3 spans 14 amino acids. V lost 0 bases to trimming and J lost 8 bases, with 14 bases between them. CDR3 sequence: CASSLAGGDQQQYF. The DNA for the CDR3 is TGTGCCAGCAGCTTAGCCGGGGGCGACCAACAGCAGTACTTC. Using reference TRBV7-9 and TRBJ2-7 for the parts outside the CDR3, the full variable domain is DTGVSQNPRHKITKRGQNVTFRCDPISEHNRLYWYRQTLGQGPEFLTYFQNEAQLEKSRLLSDRFSAERPKGSFSTLEIQRTEQGDSAMYLCASSLAGGDQQQYFGPGTRLTVT.

The CDR3 coding sequence is TGTGCCACCAGGGGGACAGGGGTAATCCATGAGCAGTTCTTC. Amino acid sequence: CATRGTGVIHEQFF. This sequence joins TRBV2 and TRBJ2-1, with TRBD1 identical over 10 bases. V was pared by 10 bases and J by 8 bases, with 11 bases of the junction left unmatched. Germline V gene data show CDR1 as SNHLY and CDR2 as FYNNEI. The CDR3 has 14 residues.

This chain joins TRBV7-2 and TRBJ1-1; D is ambiguous. The CDR3 runs 15 residues. V lost 5 bases to trimming and J lost 2 bases, with 15 bases between them. CDR1 and CDR2 from the germline V gene are SGHTA and FQGNSA. The CDR3 sequence is CASSQDGGINTEAFF. The CDR3 nucleotides read TGTGCCAGCAGCCAAGACGGAGGGATCAACACTGAAGCTTTCTTT.

As concerns this clone: A far larger clone lies a single base away; this is likely a read error. V gene TRBV6-1 combines with J gene TRBJ2-5, with 7 bases identical to TRBD2. Per germline, CDR1 MNHNS and CDR2 SASEGT. V lost 3 bases to trimming and J lost 1 base; unmatched junction nucleotides: 14. CDR3 size: 18 residues. The CDR3: CASSDGLGREYRQETQYF. CDR3 coding DNA: TGTGCCAGCAGTGACGGGTTGGGGCGGGAGTACCGCCAAGAGACCCAGTACTTC.

The chain joins TRBV9 to TRBJ1-1; TRBD1 is a possible D gene (5 bases). The CDR3 has 14 amino acids. Germline V CDR1 and CDR2: SGDLS, YYNGEE. V gave up 0 bases and J gave up 2 bases, with 8 bases separating them. CDR3 protein: CASSVGRENTEAFF. DNA for the CDR3: TGTGCCAGCAGCGTAGGCAGGGAAAACACTGAAGCTTTCTTT.

The chain has TRBV19 and TRBJ2-1; D assignment may be TRBD1 or TRBD2 (5 bases each). The length of the CDR3 is 12 residues. Germline V gives CDR1 LNHDA, CDR2 SQIVND (reference sequence). Trimming cost V 6 bases and J 6 bases, with 9 bases left between them. The CDR3 protein is CASRAGGNEQFF. CDR3 coding DNA: TGTGCCAGTAGAGCTGGGGGCAATGAGCAGTTCTTC.

This clone has just a few counts. The rearrangement uses TRBV6-5 and TRBJ2-2; D unresolved. V lost 4 bases and J lost 2, with 8 bases in between. CDR3 size: 14 residues. CDR1 MNHEY and CDR2 SVGAGI come from the germline V gene. The CDR3 region is CASSFVRNTGELFF. In nucleotides, the CDR3 is TGTGCCAGCAGTTTTGTCAGAAACACCGGGGAGCTGTTTTTT.

The J gene is TRBJ2-7, the V gene TRBV28; possibly TRBD1 for D (5 bases). The CDR3 sequence is 13 residues long. Trimming shortened V by 1 base and J by 4 bases, and 8 bases separated the two germline ends. The germline V gene has CDR1 MDHEN and CDR2 SYDVKM. The CDR3 sequence is CASSLYAGYEQYF. CDR3 in DNA: TGTGCCAGCAGTTTATATGCAGGGTACGAGCAGTACTTC.

This chain links TRBV7-2 with TRBJ1-4; 8 nucleotides agree with TRBD1. After removal of 2 bases from V and 4 bases from J, the junction contained 12 bases not matched to a gene. CDR3 size: 18 residues. Germline CDR1 is SGHTA and CDR2 is FQGNSA. The CDR3 protein is CASSLTHSNRGVNEKLFF. Written as DNA, the CDR3 is TGTGCCAGCAGCTTAACCCACTCCAACAGGGGGGTTAATGAAAAACTGTTTTTT.

This clone was seen once. The CDR3, as DNA: TGTGCCAGCAGCACTAAGACTAGCGGGACGTTAAGCTTTGAGCAGTTCTTC. This codes for CASSTKTSGTLSFEQFF. This rearrangement joins TRBV5-4 to TRBJ2-1; 11 bases are a match to TRBD2. V shed 4 bases and J 9 bases; nucleotides not matched to a gene: 15. CDR1 is SGHNT, CDR2 YYREEE, per germline (reference sequence). There are 17 residues in the CDR3.

The chain couples TRBV27 to TRBJ2-4, with D perhaps given as TRBD1 or TRBD2 (5 bases each). Trimming removed 0 bases at V and 9 bases at J, with 12 bases between. The germline CDR1 and CDR2 sequences are MNHEY and SMNVEV (reference sequence). The CDR3 runs 14 residues. CDR3 nucleotide sequence: TGTGCCAGCAGTTTATCGGGGGACGTTAGCATTCAGTACTTC. It specifies CASSLSGDVSIQYF.

This clone was observed a few times. The chain combines TRBV4-2 with TRBJ2-1; no clear D gene. From germline, CDR1 is LGHNA and CDR2 YNFKEQ. With 5 bases removed from V and 6 bases from J, the gap between germline ends came to 17 bases. There are 15 residues in the CDR3. The CDR3 sequence: CASSAGHPLGNEQFF. The CDR3 DNA is TGTGCCAGCAGCGCCGGCCATCCTTTAGGCAATGAGCAGTTCTTC.

The V call is TRBV7-2, the J call TRBJ2-7; TRBD1 matches at 8 bases. Germline lookup yields CDR1 SGHTA and CDR2 FQGNSA. Trimming took 5 bases from V and 6 from J; bases not matched to a gene: 9. The CDR3 runs 14 residues. The CDR3 nucleotides are TGTGCCAGCAGCCCCCAGACAGGGGTATCCGAGCAGTACTTC. This encodes CASSPQTGVSEQYF.

About this clone itself: Germline is not matched at one junction end, which may reflect a read error. This chain links TRBV9 with TRBJ2-2; the D gene is possibly TRBD2 (5 bases). CDR1 SGDLS and CDR2 YYNGEE come from the germline V gene. This CDR3 spans 16 amino acids. CDR3 DNA sequence: TGCGCCAGCAGCGTACGGGTCAGCGGAAGCACCGGGGAGCTGTTTTTT. Encoded protein: CASSVRVSGSTGELFF.

J is TRBJ1-5 and V is TRBV28, with 7 bases identical to TRBD1. This CDR3 is 17 amino acids long. Trimming at V came to 5 bases and at J to 1 base, leaving 11 bases not matched to a gene. Germline loops: CDR1 MDHEN, CDR2 SYDVKM. The DNA of the CDR3 is TGTGCCAGCAGTCTCAGGACAGGTGGTTTCAGCAATCAGCCCCAGCATTTT. Its translation: CASSLRTGGFSNQPQHF. Looking up the rest from reference TRBV28 and TRBJ1-5 gives the full variable domain: DVKVTQSSRYLVKRTGEKVFLECVQDMDHENMFWYRQDPGLGLRLIYFSYDVKMKEKGDIPEGYSVSREKKERFSLILESASTNQTSMYLCASSLRTGGFSNQPQHFGDGTRLSIL.

In its sample, this clone was seen once. The chain is built from TRBV27 and TRBJ2-2; weak D call: TRBD2 (6 bases). Trimming stripped 3 bases from V and 1 base from J, with 21 bases between. Germline V gene data show CDR1 as MNHEY and CDR2 as SMNVEV (reference sequence). The CDR3 loop spans 19 amino acids. CDR3 nucleotide sequence: TGTGCCAGCAGTTTCCCCTTGGAGGGACCAACTCGGAACACCGGGGAGCTGTTTTTT. It specifies CASSFPLEGPTRNTGELFF.

Note on this clone: A much more abundant neighbour one base away suggests this may be a read error. Other DNA sequences within the sample encode an identical CDR3. The chain couples TRBV7-9 to TRBJ1-1; possibly TRBD1 for D (5 bases). Germline assignment: CDR1 SEHNR and CDR2 FQNEAQ (reference sequence). The CDR3 spans 14 residues. The CDR3 protein is CASSLDSWGTEAFF. Written as DNA, the CDR3 is TGTGCCAGCAGCTTAGACTCATGGGGCACTGAAGCTTTTTTT. The full variable domain, with the rest looked up from reference TRBV7-9 and TRBJ1-1, is DTGVSQNPRHKITKRGQNVTFRCDPISEHNRLYWYRQTLGQGPEFLTYFQNEAQLEKSRLLSDRFSAERPKGSFSTLEIQRTEQGDSAMYLCASSLDSWGTEAFFGQGTRLTVV.

This chain uses TRBV7-8 with TRBJ1-1; TRBD1 matches at 8 bases. Germline values: CDR1 SGHVS, CDR2 FQNEAQ. The V and J ends lost 5 bases and 5 bases, in that order; junction bases with no gene match: 10. The CDR3 runs 15 residues. CDR3 loop: CASSAGGQVDTEAFF. CDR3 DNA: TGTGCCAGCAGCGCGGGGGGACAGGTGGATACTGAAGCTTTCTTT.